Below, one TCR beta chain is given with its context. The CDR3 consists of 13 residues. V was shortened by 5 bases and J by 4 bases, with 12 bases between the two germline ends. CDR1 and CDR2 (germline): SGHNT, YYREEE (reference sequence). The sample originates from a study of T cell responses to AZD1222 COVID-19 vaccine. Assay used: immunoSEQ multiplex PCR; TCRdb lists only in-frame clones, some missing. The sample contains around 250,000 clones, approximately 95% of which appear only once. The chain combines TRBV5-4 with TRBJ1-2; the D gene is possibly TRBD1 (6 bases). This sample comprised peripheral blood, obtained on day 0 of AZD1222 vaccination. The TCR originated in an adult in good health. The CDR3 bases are TGTGCCAGCAGTCAGGACAGCTTCTATGGCTACACCTTC. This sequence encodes CASSQDSFYGYTF.